The T cell receptor (beta chain) under discussion was sequenced for a study of blood T cell repertoires in COVID-19. Whole-study context: Nucleic acid was either cDNA or gDNA, and it came from T cells, B-cell-depleted T cells, or PBMCs.

Assay: immunoSEQ multiplex PCR; the TCRdb copy retains only in-frame clones and omits some. The profile shows around 240,000 clones, approximately 85% of them singletons. Participant-reported clinical history was the basis for cohort assignment. The CDR3 runs 13 residues. Germline V gene sequence: CDR1 SGHRS, CDR2 YFSETQ. With 0 bases removed from V and 7 bases from J, the gap between germline ends came to 11 bases. Sequencing was performed on PBMCs or T cells enriched from blood (not recorded which). V usage is TRBV5-1 and J usage is TRBJ2-7; no clear D gene. The receptor comes from a woman in her forties or fifties who had recovered from COVID-19. In DNA form, the CDR3 reads TGCGCCAGCAGCTTGGTGCAAACGGAGGAGCAGTACTTC. Protein sequence: CASSLVQTEEQYF.